This T cell receptor beta chain is drawn from a study of T cells in Graves' hyperthyroidism and ophthalmopathy. Study conclusions and caveats: Classification by a 13 V-J model distinguished ophthalmopathy from stable hyperthyroidism.

This clonotype came up once. Antigen unknown. Amplification of TCR beta CDR3 regions was performed using RNA transcripts as template. First-round RT-PCR targeting the TCR CDR3 was performed with the HTBI primer set. TCRdb re-called the multiplex PCR reads through MiXCR, storing one row per CDR3 protein. The sample contains roughly 420,000 distinct CDR3 sequences, 15% to 17% of which appear only once. V lost 1 base to trimming and J lost 3 bases; unmatched junction nucleotides: 5. Germline CDR1 is SGHTA and CDR2 is FQGTGA. The CDR3 is made up of 15 amino acids. Sequenced sample: blood. The chain joins TRBV7-3 to TRBJ2-7; 8 bases align to TRBD2. The receptor comes from a woman younger than 35 with Graves' hyperthyroidism. CDR3 sequence: CASSLRAGTSYEQYF. The CDR3 coding sequence is TGTGCCAGCAGCTTAAGGGCCGGGACTAGCTACGAGCAGTACTTC.